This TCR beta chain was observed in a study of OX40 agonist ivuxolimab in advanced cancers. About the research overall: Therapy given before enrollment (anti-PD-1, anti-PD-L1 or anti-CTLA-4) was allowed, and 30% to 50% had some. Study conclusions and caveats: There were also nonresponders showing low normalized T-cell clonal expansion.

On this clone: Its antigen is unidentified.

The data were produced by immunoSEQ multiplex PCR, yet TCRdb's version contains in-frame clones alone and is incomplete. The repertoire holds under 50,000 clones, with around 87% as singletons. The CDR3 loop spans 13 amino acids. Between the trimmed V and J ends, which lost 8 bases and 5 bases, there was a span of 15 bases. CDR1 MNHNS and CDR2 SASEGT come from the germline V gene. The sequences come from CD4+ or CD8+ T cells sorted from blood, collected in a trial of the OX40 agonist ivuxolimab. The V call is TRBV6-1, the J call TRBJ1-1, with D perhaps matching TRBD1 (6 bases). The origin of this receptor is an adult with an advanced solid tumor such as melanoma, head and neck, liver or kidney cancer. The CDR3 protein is CASRMGGATEAFF. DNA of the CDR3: TGTGCCAGCCGAATGGGGGGGGCTACTGAAGCTTTCTTT.